A selection of T cell receptor beta chains follows, all from one sample in a study of T-cell memory formation after mild COVID-19. Using its own MiXCR run on the 5' RACE reads, TCRdb lists one record per CDR3 protein. The data contain 350,000 to 500,000 distinct CDR3 sequences, less than 25% of them singletons. Sequenced input: PBMCs or a T cell subset sorted from them (not recorded which). These receptors originate from an adult woman who had mild COVID-19 (a few samples of this study predate the infection). Cell type and time point are not known. The CDR3 runs from the conserved cysteine through the conserved F or W. The order of the fields is D gene, V gene, J gene, clone size, CDR3 DNA, CDR3 protein. D genes are given only for firm matches. Clone size appears in some rows only: once, few, many, or a class for an expanded clone.

D gene: .; V gene: TRBV7-2; J gene: TRBJ1-5; clone size: few; CDR3 DNA: TGTGCCAGCAGCTTAGACCGTCAGCCCCAGCATTTT; CDR3 protein: CASSLDRQPQHF
D gene: .; V gene: TRBV18; J gene: TRBJ1-6; clone size: many; CDR3 DNA: TGTGCCAGCTCACGGGAATATAATTCACCCCTCCACTTT; CDR3 protein: CASSREYNSPLHF
D gene: .; V gene: TRBV28; J gene: TRBJ1-2; clone size: .; CDR3 DNA: TGTGCCAGCAGTTGGCCAACCTCAAGTCTAAGTAACTATGGCTACACCTTC; CDR3 protein: CASSWPTSSLSNYGYTF
D gene: .; V gene: TRBV20-1; J gene: TRBJ2-1; clone size: few; CDR3 DNA: TGCAGTGTCCTAGGTGGTGAGCAGTTCTTC; CDR3 protein: CSVLGGEQFF
D gene: TRBD1; V gene: TRBV4-2; J gene: TRBJ2-7; clone size: few; CDR3 DNA: TGTGCCAGCAGCCCCAGGGGACAGGGGGCTTACGAGCAGTACTTC; CDR3 protein: CASSPRGQGAYEQYF
D gene: TRBD1; V gene: TRBV4-2; J gene: TRBJ1-4; clone size: .; CDR3 DNA: TGTGCCAGCAGCCTCGGGACAGCGACCGAAAAACTGTTTTTT; CDR3 protein: CASSLGTATEKLFF
D gene: TRBD2; V gene: TRBV7-2; J gene: TRBJ2-5; clone size: many; CDR3 DNA: TGTGCCAGCAGCTTAGCAGCGGGAGCGGGCGAGACCCAGTACTTC; CDR3 protein: CASSLAAGAGETQYF
D gene: .; V gene: TRBV4-1; J gene: TRBJ2-2; clone size: .; CDR3 DNA: TGCGCAACAGGGTGGTCGGACACCGGGGAGCTGTTTTTT; CDR3 protein: CATGWSDTGELFF
D gene: TRBD2; V gene: TRBV20-1; J gene: TRBJ2-1; clone size: .; CDR3 DNA: TGCAGTTCTAGAGAGACACCGGGGGGGTACAATGAGCAGTTCTTC; CDR3 protein: CSSRETPGGYNEQFF
D gene: TRBD2; V gene: TRBV7-2; J gene: TRBJ2-7; clone size: .; CDR3 DNA: TGTGCCAGCAGCTTGGGGGAGGGGACGGGCATCTACGAGCAGTACTTC; CDR3 protein: CASSLGEGTGIYEQYF
D gene: TRBD1; V gene: TRBV6-6; J gene: TRBJ2-4; clone size: .; CDR3 DNA: TGTGCCAGCAGTCCCTGGACAGGGTTGGTGGAAAACATTCAGTACTTC; CDR3 protein: CASSPWTGLVENIQYF
D gene: .; V gene: TRBV23-1; J gene: TRBJ1-5; clone size: .; CDR3 DNA: TGCGCCAGCACGTACCGGCCAGCTCATAGCAATCAGCCCCAGCATTTT; CDR3 protein: CASTYRPAHSNQPQHF
D gene: TRBD2; V gene: TRBV19; J gene: TRBJ2-3; clone size: many; CDR3 DNA: TGTGCCACCGCCGGGGGGGAGGGCCCCCTTAACACAGATACGCAGTATTTT; CDR3 protein: CATAGGEGPLNTDTQYF
D gene: .; V gene: TRBV7-2; J gene: TRBJ1-2; clone size: .; CDR3 DNA: TGTGCCAGCAGCTTATTTGACAGTTCGGCCTCTAACTATGGCTACACCTTC; CDR3 protein: CASSLFDSSASNYGYTF
D gene: TRBD2; V gene: TRBV7-8; J gene: TRBJ2-1; clone size: .; CDR3 DNA: TGTGCCGGCAGCTTAGTAGCGGGGGGCTCCAATGAGCAGTTCTTC; CDR3 protein: CAGSLVAGGSNEQFF
D gene: .; V gene: TRBV29-1; J gene: TRBJ1-5; clone size: .; CDR3 DNA: TGCAGCGCTTCTCCAGGGGGCAATCAGCCCCAGCATTTT; CDR3 protein: CSASPGGNQPQHF
D gene: .; V gene: TRBV7-2; J gene: TRBJ2-7; clone size: many; CDR3 DNA: TGTGCCAGCAGCTACGAGGGGACCACCCCTCGGCAGTACTTC; CDR3 protein: CASSYEGTTPRQYF
D gene: .; V gene: TRBV27; J gene: TRBJ1-5; clone size: few; CDR3 DNA: TGTGCCAGCATGACAGGACATAGCAATCAGCCCCAGCATTTT; CDR3 protein: CASMTGHSNQPQHF
D gene: .; V gene: TRBV5-6; J gene: TRBJ2-1; clone size: .; CDR3 DNA: TGTGCCAGCAGCTTAGGAATAAGGACAGAGCAGTTCTTC; CDR3 protein: CASSLGIRTEQFF
D gene: .; V gene: TRBV7-2; J gene: TRBJ2-7; clone size: .; CDR3 DNA: TGTGCCAGCAGCCCCGCGGGCTATTCCGCCGAGCAGTACTTC; CDR3 protein: CASSPAGYSAEQYF
D gene: .; V gene: TRBV5-1; J gene: TRBJ2-3; clone size: .; CDR3 DNA: TGCGCCAGCAGCTTGTTGACAGGCTCTACTAGCACAGATACGCAGTATTTT; CDR3 protein: CASSLLTGSTSTDTQYF
D gene: TRBD1; V gene: TRBV2; J gene: TRBJ2-5; clone size: .; CDR3 DNA: TGTGCCAGCATGTTAGACAGGGGTTCCGAGACCCAGTACTTC; CDR3 protein: CASMLDRGSETQYF
D gene: TRBD2; V gene: TRBV12-3/TRBV12-4; J gene: TRBJ2-3; clone size: .; CDR3 DNA: TGTGCCAACAGACTAGCGGGGGAGTCCACAGATACGCAGTATTTT; CDR3 protein: CANRLAGESTDTQYF
D gene: .; V gene: TRBV12-3/TRBV12-4; J gene: TRBJ2-1; clone size: once; CDR3 DNA: TGTGCCAGCAGCCCCGTCGGGAGAGAGCAGTTCTTC; CDR3 protein: CASSPVGREQFF
D gene: TRBD2; V gene: TRBV7-6; J gene: TRBJ2-3; clone size: .; CDR3 DNA: TGTGCCAGCAGCCCCAAGGGAGGGATTGGCACAGATACGCAGTATTTT; CDR3 protein: CASSPKGGIGTDTQYF
D gene: .; V gene: TRBV3-1; J gene: TRBJ2-2; clone size: few; CDR3 DNA: TGTGCCAGCAGCCAAGCAGTGGAGGGAATCACCGGGGAGCTGTTTTTT; CDR3 protein: CASSQAVEGITGELFF
D gene: TRBD1; V gene: TRBV6-1; J gene: TRBJ2-7; clone size: .; CDR3 DNA: TGTGCCAGCAGTACGGGACAGGGTGACGAGCAGTACTTC; CDR3 protein: CASSTGQGDEQYF
D gene: TRBD1; V gene: TRBV9; J gene: TRBJ2-5; clone size: .; CDR3 DNA: TGTGCTTCTGCCGGGACAGACCAAGAGACCCAGTACTTC; CDR3 protein: CASAGTDQETQYF
D gene: TRBD2; V gene: TRBV20-1; J gene: TRBJ2-5; clone size: .; CDR3 DNA: TGCAGTGCTAGAGAACGCCCCACTCCGGGACTAGCGGGAGGAGTCTCCCAAGAGACCCAGTACTTC; CDR3 protein: CSARERPTPGLAGGVSQETQYF
D gene: .; V gene: TRBV20-1; J gene: TRBJ2-1; clone size: .; CDR3 DNA: TGCAGTGCTAGGCACAGGCAGGGTAATGAGCAGTTCTTC; CDR3 protein: CSARHRQGNEQFF
D gene: .; V gene: TRBV6-5; J gene: TRBJ2-1; clone size: few; CDR3 DNA: TGTGCCAGCAGTGTTCGGGCCTATACCTACAATGAGCAGTTCTTC; CDR3 protein: CASSVRAYTYNEQFF
D gene: TRBD1; V gene: TRBV3-1; J gene: TRBJ2-3; clone size: .; CDR3 DNA: TGTGCCAGCAGCCCTTGGGCAGGGGGCAAAGATACGCAGTATTTT; CDR3 protein: CASSPWAGGKDTQYF
D gene: TRBD1; V gene: TRBV28; J gene: TRBJ1-2; clone size: .; CDR3 DNA: TGTGCCAGCAGTCCGACAGGGAGATACTATGGCTACACCTTC; CDR3 protein: CASSPTGRYYGYTF
D gene: .; V gene: TRBV7-6; J gene: TRBJ1-1; clone size: .; CDR3 DNA: TGTGCCAGCAGCCCCAACAGCTACATGAACACTGAAGCTTTCTTT; CDR3 protein: CASSPNSYMNTEAFF
D gene: TRBD2; V gene: TRBV7-9; J gene: TRBJ2-7; clone size: once; CDR3 DNA: TGTGCCAGCAGCTACTCCCCGCTAGCGGGAGACTACGAGCAGTACTTC; CDR3 protein: CASSYSPLAGDYEQYF
D gene: .; V gene: TRBV6-6; J gene: TRBJ2-1; clone size: few; CDR3 DNA: TGTGCCAGCAGTTACGGGGTACGCTCCTACAATGAGCAGTTCTTC; CDR3 protein: CASSYGVRSYNEQFF
D gene: .; V gene: TRBV4-3; J gene: TRBJ1-2; clone size: few; CDR3 DNA: TGCGCCAGCAGCGGGGGCCGCGGCTACACCTTC; CDR3 protein: CASSGGRGYTF
D gene: TRBD1; V gene: TRBV5-6; J gene: TRBJ2-2; clone size: .; CDR3 DNA: TGTGCCAGCAGCAGGGGACAGTACACCGGGGAGCTGTTTTTT; CDR3 protein: CASSRGQYTGELFF
D gene: .; V gene: TRBV18; J gene: TRBJ2-1; clone size: many; CDR3 DNA: TGTGCCAGCTCAAGGGGAAGCGGACCCTACAATGAGCAGTTCTTC; CDR3 protein: CASSRGSGPYNEQFF
D gene: TRBD1; V gene: TRBV7-9; J gene: TRBJ2-7; clone size: .; CDR3 DNA: TGTGCCAGCAGCCTAAGATCCACAGGGGCCTACGAGCAGTACTTC; CDR3 protein: CASSLRSTGAYEQYF
D gene: .; V gene: TRBV29-1; J gene: TRBJ1-3; clone size: .; CDR3 DNA: TGCAGCGTTTGGGACCCCGGAAACACCATATATTTT; CDR3 protein: CSVWDPGNTIYF
D gene: TRBD2; V gene: TRBV29-1; J gene: TRBJ2-2; clone size: few; CDR3 DNA: TGCAGCGTCACGAAAGATGGGACTAGCGGGAACACCGGGGAGCTGTTTTTT; CDR3 protein: CSVTKDGTSGNTGELFF
D gene: .; V gene: TRBV5-5; J gene: TRBJ1-1; clone size: .; CDR3 DNA: TGTGCCAGCAGTCATGTGGCCGGGACGACGGACACTGAAGCTTTCTTT; CDR3 protein: CASSHVAGTTDTEAFF
D gene: TRBD1; V gene: TRBV7-9; J gene: TRBJ1-1; clone size: .; CDR3 DNA: TGTGCCAGCAGCTTAGGTCAGGGGGAAAATTTTGGTGGTCGAGCTTTCTTT; CDR3 protein: CASSLGQGENFGGRAFF
D gene: .; V gene: TRBV4-2; J gene: TRBJ2-1; clone size: .; CDR3 DNA: TGTGCCAGCAGCCTCTCCGTCGACAATGAGCAGTTCTTC; CDR3 protein: CASSLSVDNEQFF
D gene: .; V gene: TRBV13; J gene: TRBJ2-3; clone size: .; CDR3 DNA: TGTGCCAGCAGCTCCCGGGGTCCAGAAAGTACGCAGTATTTT; CDR3 protein: CASSSRGPESTQYF
D gene: .; V gene: TRBV5-1; J gene: TRBJ2-5; clone size: few; CDR3 DNA: TGCGCCAGCAGCTTGGTTGGGGGAGCCGAGACCCAGTACTTC; CDR3 protein: CASSLVGGAETQYF
D gene: .; V gene: TRBV20-1; J gene: TRBJ1-4; clone size: few; CDR3 DNA: TGCAGTGCTGGTCAGGGAAGCAGTGAAAAACTGTTTTTT; CDR3 protein: CSAGQGSSEKLFF
D gene: .; V gene: TRBV12-3/TRBV12-4; J gene: TRBJ2-3; clone size: .; CDR3 DNA: TGTGCCAGCAGTTCCCGGGTTAGTTTCGCAGATACGCAGTATTTT; CDR3 protein: CASSSRVSFADTQYF